Listed here is a single TCR beta chain. This entry comes from a study of blood T cells in healthy people across ages. Total RNA was isolated from each sample in quantities of at least 5 micrograms. With 2 bases removed from V and 14 bases from J, the gap between germline ends came to 10 bases. The CDR3 loop spans 11 amino acids. CDR1 MNHEY and CDR2 SVGEGT come from the germline V gene. Primed by a sample-barcoded 5' primer and a J-beta primer mix, a second PCR proceeded for about 7 to 12 cycles. Every sample gave at least 2.5 million paired-end reads containing CDR3. TCRdb re-called the 5' RACE reads with MiXCR, one entry per CDR3 protein. The table has about 1 million distinct CDR3 sequences, roughly 24% seen once. These data are also associated with another study on T cells of mothers and their children. As that report states: Donation came from three healthy Caucasian mothers together with their six children.

This clonotype was obtained from a girl aged 2-10 years in good health. V gene TRBV6-2 or TRBV6-3 combines with J gene TRBJ2-1; D tentatively fits TRBD1 or TRBD2 (5 bases each). Sequencing was performed on blood. The CDR3 region has the DNA TGTGCCAGCAGTTACCCGGGACGCGAGTTCTTC. Its protein product is CASSYPGREFF.